The TCR beta chain described here comes from a study of lymphopenia after photon versus proton radiotherapy (dated by TCRdb to about 2019). Background for the entire study: The immunological effects of photon versus proton radiation therapy were compared in patients with gastrointestinal tumors who developed high-grade lymphopenia. The cohort comprised 15 to 20 patients with gastrointestinal tumors who received either photon or proton therapy and then developed lymphopenia. The study was designed to characterize how the impact on the immune system differs between the two radiation modalities.

For CDR1 and CDR2, the germline V gene lists SGHTA and FQGNSA. The CDR3 spans 16 residues, from the cysteine through the phenylalanine. Left in the record is the CDR3 DNA by itself, 48 bases read in frame from the first base. V is clipped by 1 base and J by 3 bases, and the sequence between their germline boundaries is 13 bases long. Receptor libraries were prepared by the immunoSEQ multiplex PCR assay. Alongside multiparametric flow cytometry, deep sequencing of rearranged TCR beta loci was used to profile the T cell repertoires. Held by TCRdb, this immuneACCESS table contains in-frame sequences only and omits some clones. Under half of the omission traces to an unresolved V gene where checked; the cause of the rest is unknown. The table for this sample lists roughly 35,000 clones; over 65% of them were counted only once. Of the sample, around 2.9% falls within the top ten clones. With respect to this clone: Its antigen has not been determined. Base qualities are missing; no much larger clone stands one base away.

The paper as a whole reports these results and caveats: After the lymphocyte count nadir, repertoires from photon-treated patients showed oligoclonal expansion, particularly of CD8+ Temra cells, and this expansion drove the decline in diversity. Across the cohort, a larger post-nadir drop in TCR diversity was inversely correlated with overall survival time among patients who died. The survival association was assessed only in patients who died, and better survival with proton therapy was presented by the authors as a possibility rather than a demonstrated result. During treatment, patients who received photon therapy lost naive T cells and TCR diversity and gained effector/memory populations, whereas patients who received proton therapy remained relatively stable.

The sequence derives from a man in his fifties with gastric cancer. This specimen consisted of peripheral blood, obtained from a patient treated with photon-based radiotherapy. The chain joins TRBV7-2 to TRBJ2-4; the D segment could be TRBD2, given 5 matching bases. The nucleotides are TGTGCCAGCAGCTTAGTTAGTAGCGTCGACAAAAACATTCAGTACTTC. This yields the protein CASSLVSSVDKNIQYF.